The rows below give T cell receptor beta chains drawn from one sample of a study of T-cell reconstitution after alpha-beta-depleted transplantation in children. TCRdb analysed the PCR reads with MiXCR anew, one entry per CDR3 protein. The sample records about 290,000 distinct CDR3 sequences, just over 7.5% being singletons. The sequenced sample was peripheral blood, obtained 360 days after TCRalphabeta/CD19-depleted stem cell transplant. The receptors come from a female patient aged 2 to 10 who had a stem cell transplant for Fanconi anemia, so the T cells may come from the graft donor. The CDR3 runs from the conserved cysteine through the conserved F or W. D genes are given only for firm matches. Clone size is stated in some rows and not others, as once, few, many or a class when expanded.

J gene: TRBJ2-1; clone size: many; V gene: TRBV5-1; D gene: TRBD2; CDR3 DNA: TGCGCCAGCAGCTTGGACGGACTAGCCGGGTGGAATGAGCAGTTCTTC; CDR3 protein: CASSLDGLAGWNEQFF
J gene: TRBJ1-2; clone size: few; V gene: TRBV7-8; D gene: NA; CDR3 DNA: TGTGCCAGCAGCCAACAGACAGGCCGAATCCCTTATGGCTACACCTTC; CDR3 protein: CASSQQTGRIPYGYTF
J gene: TRBJ1-4; clone size: many; V gene: TRBV5-1; D gene: NA; CDR3 DNA: TGCGCCAGCAGCTCGGGCAGTAATAATGAAAAACTGTTTTTT; CDR3 protein: CASSSGSNNEKLFF
J gene: TRBJ2-1; clone size: NA; V gene: TRBV6-2/TRBV6-3; D gene: NA; CDR3 DNA: TGTGCCAGCAGTCGGACCGCGAGCTCCTACAATGAGCAGTTCTTC; CDR3 protein: CASSRTASSYNEQFF
J gene: TRBJ2-6; clone size: many; V gene: TRBV20-1; D gene: NA; CDR3 DNA: TGCAGTGCTAGCCGTTCCGGGAGTAAGGTCTCTGGGGCCAACGTCCTGACTTTC; CDR3 protein: CSASRSGSKVSGANVLTF
J gene: TRBJ1-2; clone size: NA; V gene: TRBV4-1; D gene: NA; CDR3 DNA: TGCGCCAGCAGCCTTACGAATGAGGGCTATGGCTACACCTTC; CDR3 protein: CASSLTNEGYGYTF
J gene: TRBJ1-1; clone size: few; V gene: TRBV3-1; D gene: NA; CDR3 DNA: TGTGCCAGCAGCCAAGATGGTTTGAACACTGAAGCTTTCTTT; CDR3 protein: CASSQDGLNTEAFF
J gene: TRBJ2-1; clone size: many; V gene: TRBV4-2; D gene: NA; CDR3 DNA: TGTGCCAGCAGCCAAGTTGAGGGGGGACCCCCGGATGAGCAGTTCTTC; CDR3 protein: CASSQVEGGPPDEQFF
J gene: TRBJ2-7; clone size: many; V gene: TRBV7-8; D gene: NA; CDR3 DNA: TGTGCCAGCAGCTTAGTTGGCAGTAACTACGAGCAGTACTTC; CDR3 protein: CASSLVGSNYEQYF
J gene: TRBJ2-7; clone size: many; V gene: TRBV4-3; D gene: NA; CDR3 DNA: TGCGCCAGCAGCCCCAATCCGGGGGTCTCCTACGAGCAGTACTTC; CDR3 protein: CASSPNPGVSYEQYF
J gene: TRBJ1-2; clone size: many; V gene: TRBV28; D gene: TRBD1; CDR3 DNA: TGTGCCAGCAGTTTTACAGGGGGCCGGGGCTATGGCTACACCTTC; CDR3 protein: CASSFTGGRGYGYTF
J gene: TRBJ2-7; clone size: many; V gene: TRBV20-1; D gene: NA; CDR3 DNA: TGCAGTGCGAAGACAGGCCCCTACGAGCAGTACTTC; CDR3 protein: CSAKTGPYEQYF
J gene: TRBJ1-6; clone size: few; V gene: TRBV7-2; D gene: NA; CDR3 DNA: TGTGCCAGCAGCTTAACGCCCGGGGTCCCTTCTTCCCTCCACTTT; CDR3 protein: CASSLTPGVPSSLHF